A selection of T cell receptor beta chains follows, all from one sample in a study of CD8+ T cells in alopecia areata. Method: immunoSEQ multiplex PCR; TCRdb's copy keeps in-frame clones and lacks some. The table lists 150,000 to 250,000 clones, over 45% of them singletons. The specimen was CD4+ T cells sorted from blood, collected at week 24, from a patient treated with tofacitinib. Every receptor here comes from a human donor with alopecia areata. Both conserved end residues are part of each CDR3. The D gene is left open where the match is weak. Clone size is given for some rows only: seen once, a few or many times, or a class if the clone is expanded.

CASNKGFDYGYTF,TGTGCCAGCAACAAGGGGTTTGACTATGGCTACACCTTC,TRBV19,-,-,TRBJ1-2
CASTLAGGITDTQYF,TGCGCCAGCACCCTAGCGGGGGGTATCACAGATACGCAGTATTTT,TRBV5-1,few,TRBD2,TRBJ2-3
CASSLVPQAGNQPQHF,TGTGCCAGCAGCTTAGTGCCACAGGCGGGCAATCAGCCCCAGCATTTT,TRBV7-2,-,-,TRBJ1-5
CASSGSLAGFDEQYF,TGCGCCAGCAGCGGGAGTCTAGCGGGATTCGACGAGCAGTACTTC,TRBV5-1,-,TRBD2,TRBJ2-7
CASSLVAAAGTDTQYF,TGCGCCAGCAGCTTGGTAGCGGCAGCTGGCACAGATACGCAGTATTTT,TRBV5-1,-,-,TRBJ2-3
CATADRGSEQYF,TGTGCCACCGCGGACAGGGGGAGCGAGCAGTACTTC,TRBV6-6,-,TRBD1,TRBJ2-7
CATKGTSVLEQFF,TGTGCCACCAAAGGGACTAGCGTACTCGAGCAGTTCTTC,TRBV6-5,-,TRBD2,TRBJ2-1
CASSPLTSGGADTQYF,TGCGCCAGCAGCCCTCTTACTAGCGGGGGGGCAGATACGCAGTATTTT,TRBV5-1,-,TRBD2,TRBJ2-3
CASGIGGTQETQYF,TGCGCCAGCGGCATCGGCGGTACACAAGAGACCCAGTACTTC,TRBV5-1,few,-,TRBJ2-5
CAWIPAGGHYNEQFF,TGTGCCTGGATACCAGCGGGAGGGCATTACAATGAGCAGTTCTTC,TRBV30,-,TRBD2,TRBJ2-1
CASSLAVVTGELFF,TGTGCCAGCAGCTTAGCGGTCGTTACCGGGGAGCTGTTTTTT,TRBV7-2,-,-,TRBJ2-2
CASSKTGGSYEQYF,TGTGCCAGCAGTAAGACAGGGGGCTCCTACGAGCAGTACTTC,TRBV25-1,few,TRBD1,TRBJ2-7
CASSYGTSGRGEQYF,TGTGCCAGCAGTTACGGGACTAGCGGGAGAGGCGAGCAGTACTTC,TRBV27,-,TRBD2,TRBJ2-7
CASSLDDQPQHF,TGTGCCAGCAGCTTGGATGATCAGCCCCAGCATTTT,TRBV7-9,-,-,TRBJ1-5
CASSVPRVFGNEQYF,TGTGCCAGCAGCGTACCAAGGGTCTTCGGAAACGAGCAGTACTTC,TRBV7-2,-,-,TRBJ2-7
CASSQGNGGGAVETQYF,TGTGCCAGCAGCCAAGGAAACGGCGGGGGGGCCGTGGAGACCCAGTACTTC,TRBV4-2,few,TRBD2,TRBJ2-5
CASSLVGGPGGTDTQYF,TGTGCCAGCAGCTTAGTAGGCGGCCCAGGAGGCACAGATACGCAGTATTTT,TRBV11-1,-,-,TRBJ2-3
CASSLSGGDEQYF,TGTGCCAGCAGCTTGTCAGGGGGCGACGAGCAGTACTTC,TRBV5-4,few,TRBD1,TRBJ2-7
CSVHTRQGYEQYF,TGCAGCGTCCACACCCGACAGGGTTACGAGCAGTACTTC,TRBV29-1,-,TRBD1,TRBJ2-7
CASSLLGDTNYGYTF,TGTGCCAGCAGCTTGTTAGGAGATACTAACTATGGCTACACCTTC,TRBV5-4,-,-,TRBJ1-2
CASSLSGLAGGMSNEQFF,TGTGCCAGCAGCTTATCGGGACTAGCGGGAGGGATGAGCAATGAGCAGTTCTTC,TRBV7-2,few,TRBD2,TRBJ2-1
CASSLGESTDTQYF,TGCGCCAGCAGCTTGGGTGAAAGCACAGATACGCAGTATTTT,TRBV5-1,-,-,TRBJ2-3
CASSQDRGGRRVHEQYF,TGCGCCAGCAGCCAAGATCGTGGCGGGAGAAGGGTCCACGAGCAGTACTTC,TRBV4-1,many,TRBD2,TRBJ2-7
CASSRGQRDGYTF,TGCGCCAGCAGCCGAGGACAGAGGGATGGCTACACCTTC,TRBV5-1,once,-,TRBJ1-2
CASSTATGSNEKLFF,TGTGCCAGCAGCACCGCGACAGGATCTAATGAAAAACTGTTTTTT,TRBV7-2,-,-,TRBJ1-4
CASSLLAQQETQYF,TGTGCCAGCAGTTTACTAGCACAACAAGAGACCCAGTACTTC,TRBV27,once,-,TRBJ2-5
CASSDTGGMETQYF,TGTGCCAGCAGTGATACAGGGGGCATGGAGACCCAGTACTTC,TRBV25-1,-,TRBD1,TRBJ2-5
CASSDFRRGEQFF,TGTGCCAGCAGTGACTTCCGGCGGGGTGAGCAGTTCTTC,TRBV2,few,-,TRBJ2-1
CAWSVRDEQFF,TGTGCCTGGAGTGTAAGAGATGAGCAGTTCTTC,TRBV30,-,-,TRBJ2-1
CAISVAETQYF,TGTGCCATCAGTGTCGCGGAGACCCAGTACTTC,TRBV10-3,-,-,TRBJ2-5
CASSLEGYEQYF,TGTGCCAGCAGCTTAGAAGGGTACGAGCAGTACTTC,TRBV13,-,-,TRBJ2-7
CSVDSVSQYF,TGCAGCGTTGACAGTGTATCCCAGTACTTC,TRBV29-1,few,-,TRBJ2-5
CASSPSGGSYGYTF,TGTGCCAGCAGCCCCTCAGGGGGTTCCTATGGCTACACCTTC,TRBV7-6,-,TRBD1,TRBJ1-2
CSTDRGYEQYF,TGCAGTACGGACAGGGGGTACGAGCAGTACTTC,TRBV20-1,few,TRBD1,TRBJ2-7